The source of this T cell receptor (beta chain) is a study of T cells in Graves' hyperthyroidism and ophthalmopathy (dated 2019 in TCRdb). Regarding the research as a whole: Peripheral blood samples were taken at the time of initial diagnosis, prior to any treatment. To identify distinguishing TCR V-J signatures, a discovery cohort of about a hundred patients was used, comprising roughly 45 with Graves' ophthalmopathy and approximately 58 with stable Graves' hyperthyroidism. Prospective prediction of ophthalmopathy was tested in an independent validation cohort of some 20 hyperthyroidism patients and 17 patients who later progressed to ophthalmopathy. The 75 to 100 discovery patients were randomly split 7:3 into training and test sets. The study also compared thyroid tissue and blood T-cell repertoires from more than 5 Graves' hyperthyroidism patients. After sampling, hyperthyroidism patients received methimazole starting at 30 mg daily, and ophthalmopathy patients received high-dose intravenous methylprednisolone. The paper describes TCR Vbeta CDR3 sequencing of about 140 peripheral blood samples, made up of fewer than 50 ophthalmopathy patients, 70 to 75 hyperthyroidism patients and some 17 progressor patients. Findings and caveats that apply to the study as a whole: In validation, the model predicted progression to ophthalmopathy a median of about 5.9 months before onset, with 65% to 71% sensitivity and about 72% specificity. Most expanded thyroid clonotypes (frequency above 0.001) were also found in blood, which suggests that blood repertoires may mirror thyroid immune responses. No statistical method was used to fix the sample size in advance, and group allocation was not hidden from the investigators. A model built on a 13 V-J signature distinguished ophthalmopathy from stable hyperthyroidism, reaching about 89% sensitivity and under 84% specificity in cross-validation and 80%/75% in testing.

In the ophthalmopathy patients, disease was moderately to severely active, with a Clinical Activity Score of 3 or more, a NOSPECS grade of 4 or more, and a duration of less than 3 months. Exclusion was applied to patients with uncontrolled infections, other autoimmune diseases, pregnancy or lactation. Diagnoses were established on the basis of clinical symptoms, serum thyroxine and TRAb, thyroid ultrasound, and orbital computed tomography. Ficoll-Paque density gradient centrifugation was used to isolate PBMCs from about 10 ml of fresh peripheral blood. Total RNA was extracted using Trizol reagent, and RNA quality was assessed on an Agilent 2100 Bioanalyzer. TCR beta CDR3 regions were amplified from RNA transcripts. The first round of RT-PCR for the TCR CDR3 was performed with the HTBI primer set and the Qiagen OneStep RT-PCR kit. Libraries were constructed in a second round of multiplex PCR, after which size selection and purification were carried out. The libraries were sequenced on an Illumina HiSeq2000 using paired-end 100 bp reads. Under the source paper's analysis protocol: SOAPnuke was used to process the raw data, removing reads that contained adapters or uncalled bases, had a mean Phred below 15, or lacked an exact match to the constant primer or identifier. COPE v1.2.5 was used to merge high-quality paired reads, and clonotypes were defined as unique nucleotide sequences. MiTCR v1.1 was used to align the clonotypes against IMGT TRBV, TRBD and TRBJ reference segments. Analysis was restricted to V-J combinations with a frequency above 0.0001, which covered roughly 99% of repertoires. The TCS score was defined as the ratio of F50 (clonal expansion) to E x V (chaos), calculated using BLOSUM62-based TCRdist between CDR3 peptides within each V-J. Welch's t-statistics and random forest reduced 514 V-J features to 13, which were used in a naive Bayes classifier (R e1071). TCRdb passed the public sequencing reads through fastp at Q25 and MiXCR, retaining productive beta sequences. Entries are consolidated by CDR3 protein sequence, retaining the most common genes and DNA. The V and J calls were not made by the authors but by TCRdb's processing. The sample has 400,000 to 500,000 distinct CDR3 sequences on record, roughly 14% of them singletons. Approximately 13% of the sample rests with the top ten.

Turning to this clonotype: This clone's antigen is unknown. It has no much larger one-base neighbor in the sample; base qualities were not kept.

Deletion took 0 bases off V and 1 base off J, with a span of 9 bases between the germline ends. The germline V gene supplies CDR1 SGDLS and CDR2 YYNGEE. The CDR3 covers 15 residues, taking in both the cysteine and the phenylalanine. Only CDR3 DNA remains: 45 bases, in frame from the first base. The sample taken for sequencing was blood. In this chain, TRBV9 is recombined with TRBJ2-3; the D gene identity is not certain. The sequence derives from a man aged 18 to 30 with Graves' ophthalmopathy. The DNA is as follows: TGTGCCAGCAGCGTAGTCAAAACGGGCACAGATACGCAGTATTTT. Its amino acids are CASSVVKTGTDTQYF.